The present T cell receptor (beta chain) was sequenced within a study of T cell changes during pregnancy in multiple sclerosis. Some clones are missing from TCRdb's copy, which holds only in-frame ones; the method was immunoSEQ multiplex PCR. The sample includes fewer than 90,000 clones, approximately 94% of them seen just once. The V end was cut by 4 bases, the J end by 3 bases, with 13 bases between. CDR3 length: 14 amino acids. CDR1 is SGDLS, CDR2 YYNGEE, per germline. This sequence originates from a female donor with multiple sclerosis, enrolled in a pregnancy study. The J gene is TRBJ1-1, the V gene TRBV9; D might be TRBD1 (5 bases). The sample consisted of peripheral blood, taken in the third trimester of pregnancy. CDR3 residues: CASSPGDSYTEAFF. The DNA for the CDR3 is TGTGCCAGCAGCCCAGGCGACAGTTACACTGAAGCTTTCTTT. Combining the CDR3 with reference TRBV9 and TRBJ1-1 gives the whole variable domain DSGVTQTPKHLITATGQRVTLRCSPRSGDLSVYWYQQSLDQGLQFLIQYYNGEERAKGNILERFSAQQFPDLHSELNLSSLELGDSALYFCASSPGDSYTEAFFGQGTRLTVV.